This TCR beta chain stems from a study of Graves' ophthalmopathy and Graves' hyperthyroidism. The overall study: Stable hyperthyroidism referred to disease that showed no ophthalmopathy within 18 months of follow-up. Study conclusions and caveats: The blood repertoire also included most expanded thyroid clonotypes above 0.001 frequency.

Concerning this clonotype: Its antigen is not identified.

Amplification from RNA transcripts yielded the TCR beta CDR3 regions. Scientists carried out first-round RT-PCR using HTBI primers and then a second-round multiplex PCR. TCRdb redid the calling of the multiplex PCR reads with MiXCR, one entry per CDR3 protein. The table has 1 million to 1.3 million distinct CDR3 sequences, about 36% seen once. There are 12 residues in the CDR3. The germline gives CDR1 SNHLY, CDR2 FYNNEI. The sequence derives from an adult man with Graves' hyperthyroidism. V is TRBV2 and J is TRBJ2-7; D gene uncertain. The J call may not be correct, given that the DNA end is closer to TRBJ2-1. The sequenced sample consisted of peripheral blood or thyroid tissue (not recorded which). CDR3 nucleotide sequence: TGTGCCAGCAGTGAAGGTTGGAATGAGCAGTTCTTC. Residues: CASSEGWNEQFF.